These 8 T cell receptor beta chains share one sample of origin, sequenced in a study of T cell changes during pregnancy in multiple sclerosis. TCRdb's table, derived via immunoSEQ multiplex PCR, lists solely in-frame clones and lacks some. This table holds 90,000 to 100,000 clones, almost 95% found once. The sample was peripheral blood, taken in the third trimester of pregnancy. These receptors were collected from a female donor with multiple sclerosis, enrolled in a pregnancy study.

V and J are TRBV5-1 and TRBJ2-3; D gene uncertain. The CDR3 length is 15 residues. Germline CDR1 reads SGHRS; CDR2 reads YFSETQ. Trimming took off 4 bases at V and 0 bases at J, with 12 bases between the two ends. The CDR3 loop reads CASSAAAHSTDTQYF. CDR3 DNA: TGCGCCAGCAGCGCCGCGGCGCACAGCACAGATACGCAGTATTTT.

The chain recombines TRBV27 with TRBJ2-6; the D gene is possibly TRBD2 (7 bases). Per germline, CDR1 MNHEY and CDR2 SMNVEV (reference sequence). V lost 5 bases and J 1 base, leaving 24 bases between the germline ends. The CDR3 consists of 20 residues. The CDR3 coding sequence is TGTGCCAGCAGTCACAGGGACGTCTGGGGGAGGGGGTCTGGGGCCAACGTCCTGACTTTC. It codes for CASSHRDVWGRGSGANVLTF.

This clone was seen only once. The chain joins TRBV6-1 to TRBJ1-3, with D perhaps TRBD1 (6 bases). The CDR3 is 15 amino acids. The ends were cut back, 4 bases at V and 0 bases at J, with 10 bases in the middle. CDR1 is MNHNS, CDR2 SASEGT, per germline. Here the CDR3 reads CASSGTGYSGNTIYF. Written as DNA, the CDR3 is TGTGCCAGCAGTGGTACAGGGTACTCTGGAAACACCATATATTTT.

V is TRBV7-9 and J is TRBJ2-3, with D possibly being TRBD2 (6 bases). Between the trimmed V and J ends, which lost 6 bases and 3 bases, there was a span of 16 bases. The V gene's germline CDR1 is SEHNR and CDR2 FQNEAQ (reference sequence). The CDR3 has 15 amino acids. CDR3 nucleotides: TGTGCCAGCAGTTATCTAGCGTACGAAACAGATACGCAGTATTTT. It translates to CASSYLAYETDTQYF.

The DNA of the CDR3 is TGTGCCAGCGCCAGTAGGTCCCCCTCCAGGGTCATGAACACTGAAGCTTTCTTT. Its translation is CASASRSPSRVMNTEAFF. This chain uses TRBV9 with TRBJ1-1; TRBD1 might be the D (5 bases). The V end lost 7 bases, the J end lost 0 bases, and 25 bases lay between the germline ends. The germline V gene has CDR1 SGDLS and CDR2 YYNGEE. CDR3 length: 18 amino acids.

The chain recombines TRBV9 with TRBJ1-1; D is possibly TRBD1 (6 bases). Per germline, CDR1 SGDLS and CDR2 YYNGEE. This CDR3 spans 13 amino acids. The V end lost 4 bases, the J end lost 8 bases, and 15 bases lay between the germline ends. The CDR3 coding sequence is TGTGCCAGCAGCTTGGGGGGGCAGTCAGAAGCTTTCTTT. Encoded protein: CASSLGGQSEAFF.

The chain employs TRBV7-9 and TRBJ2-1; TRBD2 is a possible D gene (5 bases). The CDR3 loop spans 13 amino acids. Germline CDR1 is SEHNR and CDR2 is FQNEAQ (reference sequence). V lost 5 bases and J 5 bases, leaving 10 bases between the germline ends. The CDR3: CASSGSPDNEQFF. CDR3 nucleotide sequence: TGTGCCAGCAGCGGGAGTCCCGACAATGAGCAGTTCTTC.

The chain is built from TRBV6-6 and TRBJ1-1, with TRBD1 matching 8 bases. Trimming cost V 2 bases and J 4 bases; bases outside gene matches: 6. Looked up from germline, CDR1 is MNHNY and CDR2 is SVGAGI (reference sequence). CDR3 length: 15 residues. In DNA form, the CDR3 reads TGTGCCAGCAGTTACATGACAGGGGCGGGCACTGAAGCTTTCTTT. It encodes CASSYMTGAGTEAFF.